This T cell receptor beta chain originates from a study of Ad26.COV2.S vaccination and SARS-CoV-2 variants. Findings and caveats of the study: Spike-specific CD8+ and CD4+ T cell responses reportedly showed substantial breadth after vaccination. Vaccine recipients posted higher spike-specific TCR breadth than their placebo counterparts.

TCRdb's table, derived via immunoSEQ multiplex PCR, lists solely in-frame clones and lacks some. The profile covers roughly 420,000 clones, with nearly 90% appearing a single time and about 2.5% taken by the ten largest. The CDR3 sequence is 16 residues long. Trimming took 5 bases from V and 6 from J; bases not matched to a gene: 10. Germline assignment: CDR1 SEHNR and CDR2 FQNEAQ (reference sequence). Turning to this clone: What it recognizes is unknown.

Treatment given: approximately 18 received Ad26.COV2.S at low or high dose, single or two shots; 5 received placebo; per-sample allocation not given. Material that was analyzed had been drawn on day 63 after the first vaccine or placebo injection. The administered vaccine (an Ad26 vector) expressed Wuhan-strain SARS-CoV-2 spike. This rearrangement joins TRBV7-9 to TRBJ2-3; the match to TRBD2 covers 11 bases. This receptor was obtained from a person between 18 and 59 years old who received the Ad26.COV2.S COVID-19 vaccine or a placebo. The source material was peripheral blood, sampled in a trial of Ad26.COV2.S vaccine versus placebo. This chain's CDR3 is CASSPGGTSGPDTQYF. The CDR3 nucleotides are TGTGCCAGCAGCCCCGGCGGGACTAGCGGACCCGATACGCAGTATTTT.